This T cell receptor (beta chain) comes out of a study of T-cell reconstitution after alpha-beta-depleted transplantation in children (dated by TCRdb to the mid-2010s). Study-level background: Using TCR repertoire profiling, the study quantitatively followed how T-cell immune reconstitution unfolded in children after TCRalphabeta/CD19-depleted allogeneic hematopoietic cell transplantation. Overall results and qualifications from the work: The high TCRbeta diversity at day 60 in some patients was ascribed to recipient T cells and intrathymic progenitors that had survived conditioning. The apparently early recovery of alphabetaT-cell counts about two months after transplant reportedly depended on only several hundred rapidly expanded clones that came from non-depleted graft cells. Over subsequent months, a decline in hyperexpanded clone frequencies was noted, and after one year, T-cell counts and TCRbeta diversity were mostly ascribed to newly produced T cells.

The sample's treatment or condition label, in plain terms: allogeneic hematopoietic cell transplantation with graft depleted of TCRalphabeta T cells and CD19 B cells. TCRalphabeta/CD19-depleted allogeneic hematopoietic cell grafts were given to the transplant recipients, all of whom were children. Many counts were recorded for this clonotype. The clone's antigen remains unknown. No quality values exist for individual bases; no much larger clone is one base distant. The library was generated by PCR. TCRdb records Illumina HiSeq 2500 as the sequencer. TCR libraries were prepared with molecular barcoding, using unique molecular identifiers to normalize TCRbeta repertoire quantification. TCRdb reprocessing: public reads trimmed at Q25 with fastp, clones called with MiXCR, in-frame beta chains kept. Entries are consolidated by CDR3 protein sequence, retaining the most common genes and DNA. Recorded for this sample are 65,000 to 90,000 distinct CDR3 sequences; approximately 11% of them occurred a single time. The leading ten clones occupy roughly 13% of the sample.

The source is a boy between 10 and 17 years old with acute myeloid leukemia, due to receive a stem cell transplant. This specimen was PBMCs, taken before TCRalphabeta/CD19-depleted stem cell transplant.

The CDR3 protein sequence reads: CASSWWGQQGLSTDTQYF. The base sequence is TGTGCCAGCAGTTGGTGGGGTCAACAGGGCCTCAGCACAGATACGCAGTATTTT. The chain joins TRBV27 to TRBJ2-3, with TRBD1 tentatively as D gene (6 bases match). From the cysteine up to the phenylalanine, the CDR3 has a length of 18 residues. The DNA shown is the 54-base CDR3, in frame from base 1. Per the germline V gene (reference sequence), MNHEY is the CDR1 and SMNVEV is the CDR2. The junction shows trimming of 4 bases on V and 0 bases on J, plus 20 bases between the germline ends.